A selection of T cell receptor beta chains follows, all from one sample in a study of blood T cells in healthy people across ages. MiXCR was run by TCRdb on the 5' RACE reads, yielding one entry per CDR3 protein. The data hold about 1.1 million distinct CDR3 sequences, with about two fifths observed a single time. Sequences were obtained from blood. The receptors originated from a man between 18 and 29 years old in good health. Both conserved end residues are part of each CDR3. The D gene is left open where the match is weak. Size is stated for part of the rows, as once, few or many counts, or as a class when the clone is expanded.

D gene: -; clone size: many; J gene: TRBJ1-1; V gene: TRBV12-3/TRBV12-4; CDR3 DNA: TGTGCCAGCAGTAAAGGGGGGAACACTGAAGCTTTCTTT; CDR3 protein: CASSKGGNTEAFF
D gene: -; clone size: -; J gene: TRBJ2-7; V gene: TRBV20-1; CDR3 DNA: TGCAGTGCTTGCCAGGGAAACGAGCAGTACTTC; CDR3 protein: CSACQGNEQYF
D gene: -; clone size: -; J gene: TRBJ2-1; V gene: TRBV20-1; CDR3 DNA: TGCAGTGCTAGAGAAGGATACGATAACAATGAGCAGTTCTTC; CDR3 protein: CSAREGYDNNEQFF
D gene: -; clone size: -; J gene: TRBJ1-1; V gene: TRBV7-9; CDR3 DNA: TGTGCCAGCAGCCGACCATTAGGGGGGCGCGGGAACACTGAAGCTTTCTTT; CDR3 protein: CASSRPLGGRGNTEAFF
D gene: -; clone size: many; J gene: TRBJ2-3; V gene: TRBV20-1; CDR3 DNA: TGCAGTGCTAGAGATCGTGGGACACAGAGCACAGATACGCAGTATTTT; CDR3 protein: CSARDRGTQSTDTQYF
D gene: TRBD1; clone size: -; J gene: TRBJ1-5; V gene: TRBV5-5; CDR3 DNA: TGTGCCAGCAGCCTGGACAGGGATAGCAATCAGCCCCAGCATTTT; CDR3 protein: CASSLDRDSNQPQHF
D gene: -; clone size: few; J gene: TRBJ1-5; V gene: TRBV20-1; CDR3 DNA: TGCAGTGCTAGAGCAGGAGGGGGGGCGGACAATCAGCCCCAGCATTTT; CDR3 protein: CSARAGGGADNQPQHF
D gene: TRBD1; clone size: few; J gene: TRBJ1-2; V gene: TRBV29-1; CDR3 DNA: TGCAGCGTCGTACAGGGGGCGCGGGGCTATGGCTACACCTTC; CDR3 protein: CSVVQGARGYGYTF
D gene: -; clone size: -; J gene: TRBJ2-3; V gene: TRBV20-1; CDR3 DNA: TGCAGTGCTAGTACCCCGCCCCGGGCAGATACGCAGTATTTT; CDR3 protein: CSASTPPRADTQYF
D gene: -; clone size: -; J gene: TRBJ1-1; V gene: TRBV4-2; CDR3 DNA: TGTGCCAGCAGCGCCGCAGAACCCCCTGAAGCTTTCTTT; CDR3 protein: CASSAAEPPEAFF
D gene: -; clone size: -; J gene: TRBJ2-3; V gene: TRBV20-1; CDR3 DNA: TGCAGTGCCCCCTTTACCGGACTCTGGTATACGCAGTATTTT; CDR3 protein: CSAPFTGLWYTQYF
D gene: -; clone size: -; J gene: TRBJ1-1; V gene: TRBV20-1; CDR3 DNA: TGCAGTGCTCACTGGGCGGGGGCCGAAGCTTTCTTT; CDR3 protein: CSAHWAGAEAFF
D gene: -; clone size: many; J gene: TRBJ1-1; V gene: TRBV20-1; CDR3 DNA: TGCAGTGCTAGAGACCGTTACACTGAAGCTTTCTTT; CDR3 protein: CSARDRYTEAFF
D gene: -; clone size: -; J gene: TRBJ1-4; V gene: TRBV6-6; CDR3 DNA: TGTGCCTTACAGAGGGCTTTGACTAATGAAAAACTGTTTTTT; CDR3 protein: CALQRALTNEKLFF
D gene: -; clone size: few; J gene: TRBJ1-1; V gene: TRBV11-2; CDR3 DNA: TGTGCCAGCAGCTACAGATTCACTGAAGCTTTCTTT; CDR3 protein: CASSYRFTEAFF
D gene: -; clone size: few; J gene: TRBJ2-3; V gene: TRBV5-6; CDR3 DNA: TGTGCCACCTCGGGACTGGCAGATACGCAGTATTTT; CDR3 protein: CATSGLADTQYF
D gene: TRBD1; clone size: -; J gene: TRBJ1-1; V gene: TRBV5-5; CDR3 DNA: TGTGCCAGCAGCTTGGCCAGAGGGGGCGGGGCTGAAGCTTTCTTT; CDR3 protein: CASSLARGGGAEAFF
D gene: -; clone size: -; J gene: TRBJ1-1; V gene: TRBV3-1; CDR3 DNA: TGTGCCAGCAGCCAATTAGGAAGGGGTGCAAACACTGAAGCTTTCTTT; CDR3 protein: CASSQLGRGANTEAFF
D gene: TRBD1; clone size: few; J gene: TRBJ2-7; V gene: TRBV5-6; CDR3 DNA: TGTGCCAGCAGCTCGGGACAGGGGGACTACAATGAGCAGTACTTC; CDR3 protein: CASSSGQGDYNEQYF
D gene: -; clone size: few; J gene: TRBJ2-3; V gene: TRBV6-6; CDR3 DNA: TGTGCCAGCAGTTACCCTGGCCCGCCCACAGATACGCAGTATTTT; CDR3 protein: CASSYPGPPTDTQYF
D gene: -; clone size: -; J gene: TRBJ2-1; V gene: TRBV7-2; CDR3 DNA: TGTGCCAGCAGCTTAGCGGGCATCACGGATGAGCAGTTCTTC; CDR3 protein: CASSLAGITDEQFF
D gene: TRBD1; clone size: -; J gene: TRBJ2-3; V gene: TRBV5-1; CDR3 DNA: TGCGCCAGCGGCTCCGGGACAGCCACAGATACGCAGTATTTT; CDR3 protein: CASGSGTATDTQYF
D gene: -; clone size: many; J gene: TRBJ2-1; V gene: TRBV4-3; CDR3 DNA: TGCGCCAGCAGCCAAGATCGGGTAAGAAATGAGCAGTTCTTC; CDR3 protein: CASSQDRVRNEQFF
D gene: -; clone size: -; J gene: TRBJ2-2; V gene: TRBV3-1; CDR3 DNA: TGTGCCAGCAGCCAAGGGTTCCCCGGAGAGCTGTTTTTT; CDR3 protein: CASSQGFPGELFF
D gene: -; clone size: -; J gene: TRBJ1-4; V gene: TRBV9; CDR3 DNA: TGTGCCAGCAGCCCAAGGCCGGTGATAGGTGAAAAACTGTTTTTT; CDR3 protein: CASSPRPVIGEKLFF
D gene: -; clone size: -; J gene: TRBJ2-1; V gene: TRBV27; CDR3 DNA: TGTGCCAGCACCTTACGGGCAGATTACAATGAGCAGTTCTTC; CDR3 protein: CASTLRADYNEQFF
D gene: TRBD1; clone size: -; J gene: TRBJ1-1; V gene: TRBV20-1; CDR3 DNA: TGCAGTGCTAGAGTAGGGACAGCGAACACTGAAGCTTTCTTT; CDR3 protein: CSARVGTANTEAFF
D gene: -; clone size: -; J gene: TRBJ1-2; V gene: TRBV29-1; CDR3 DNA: TGCAGCGTTTTCGCCTATGGCTACACCTTC; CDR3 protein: CSVFAYGYTF
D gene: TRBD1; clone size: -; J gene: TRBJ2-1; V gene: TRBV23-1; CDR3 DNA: TGCGCCAGCAGTCAATTAATCGTGTTAGGGACAGGGAGAGAAAATGAGCAGTTCTTC; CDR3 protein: CASSQLIVLGTGRENEQFF
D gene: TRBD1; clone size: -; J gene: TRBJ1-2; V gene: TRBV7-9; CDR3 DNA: TGTGCCAGCAGCCCCCCCAATGGACAGGCGCTCTATGGCTACACCTTC; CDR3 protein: CASSPPNGQALYGYTF